A selection of T cell receptor beta chains follows, all from one sample in a study of sequential checkpoint blockade in melanoma. Only in-frame clones appear in the TCRdb table, and some are missing; sequencing was by immunoSEQ multiplex PCR. This table holds approximately 4,900 clones, approximately 30% found once. The sequencing here drew on tumor tissue (inferred from file names), taken from a patient given nivolumab and ipilimumab in sequence. The receptors come from a human donor with melanoma. Both conserved end residues are part of each CDR3. Each record gives: CDR3 protein, CDR3 DNA, V gene, J gene, D gene, clone size. The D gene is left open where the match is weak. A row's size may be missing; if present it is once, few, many or a size class.

CDR3aa: CSAAEGIITEAFF; CDR3nt: TGCAGCGCAGCGGAGGGGATTATCACTGAAGCTTTCTTT; v_gene: TRBV29-1; j_gene: TRBJ1-1; d_gene: .; abundance: .
CDR3aa: CASSPPFRQFTDTQYF; CDR3nt: TGTGCCAGCTCACCACCGTTCCGACAATTCACAGATACGCAGTATTTT; v_gene: TRBV18; j_gene: TRBJ2-3; d_gene: .; abundance: once
CDR3aa: CASSQHRGGAYTEAFF; CDR3nt: TGTGCCAGCAGCCAACACCGAGGGGGCGCGTACACTGAAGCTTTCTTT; v_gene: TRBV14; j_gene: TRBJ1-1; d_gene: TRBD1; abundance: .
CDR3aa: CASSVSVGHEKLFF; CDR3nt: TGTGCCAGCAGCGTAAGCGTGGGGCACGAAAAACTGTTTTTT; v_gene: TRBV9; j_gene: TRBJ1-4; d_gene: .; abundance: .
CDR3aa: CASSPGLAGGHFNEQFF; CDR3nt: TGTGCCAGCAGCCCAGGACTAGCGGGGGGCCATTTCAATGAGCAGTTCTTC; v_gene: TRBV9; j_gene: TRBJ2-1; d_gene: TRBD2; abundance: .
CDR3aa: CASRLVPGQGLPVGETQYF; CDR3nt: TGTGCAAGTCGCTTAGTACCGGGACAGGGGCTTCCCGTCGGAGAGACCCAGTACTTC; v_gene: TRBV12-2; j_gene: TRBJ2-5; d_gene: .; abundance: .
CDR3aa: CASSQHTSGGLSF; CDR3nt: TGCGCCAGCAGCCAACACACTAGCGGGGGGCTGTCTTTT; v_gene: TRBV4-1; j_gene: TRBJ2-3; d_gene: TRBD2; abundance: .
CDR3aa: CASSPMESGANVLTF; CDR3nt: TGTGCCAGCTCACCAATGGAGTCCGGGGCCAACGTCCTGACTTTC; v_gene: TRBV18; j_gene: TRBJ2-6; d_gene: .; abundance: .
CDR3aa: CAWGSLQGTIYF; CDR3nt: TGTGCCTGGGGGTCATTACAGGGCACCATATATTTT; v_gene: TRBV30; j_gene: TRBJ1-3; d_gene: .; abundance: .
CDR3aa: CASSHDTRGTGNTIYF; CDR3nt: TGCGCCAGCAGCCACGATACCCGGGGGACTGGAAACACCATATATTTT; v_gene: TRBV4-1; j_gene: TRBJ1-3; d_gene: .; abundance: .
CDR3aa: CASSVSGTGELFF; CDR3nt: TGTGCCAGCAGTGTTTCGGGGACCGGGGAGCTGTTTTTT; v_gene: TRBV25-1; j_gene: TRBJ2-2; d_gene: .; abundance: .
CDR3aa: CASSGQGRNEQFF; CDR3nt: TGTGCCAGCTCAGGACAGGGGAGGAATGAGCAGTTCTTC; v_gene: TRBV18; j_gene: TRBJ2-1; d_gene: TRBD1; abundance: medium-sized
CDR3aa: CASSAGSQETQYF; CDR3nt: TGTGCCAGCAGCGCGGGCAGTCAAGAGACCCAGTACTTC; v_gene: TRBV9; j_gene: TRBJ2-5; d_gene: .; abundance: .
CDR3aa: CASSGLASGRGGTDTQYF; CDR3nt: TGTGCCAGCAGCGGGTTAGCTAGCGGGCGTGGAGGCACAGATACGCAGTATTTT; v_gene: TRBV9; j_gene: TRBJ2-3; d_gene: TRBD2; abundance: .
CDR3aa: CAWAENYEQYF; CDR3nt: TGTGCCTGGGCAGAAAACTACGAGCAGTACTTC; v_gene: TRBV30; j_gene: TRBJ2-7; d_gene: .; abundance: .
CDR3aa: CASSAGGSSTDTQYF; CDR3nt: TGTGCCAGCAGCGCCGGGGGGTCTAGCACAGATACGCAGTATTTT; v_gene: TRBV9; j_gene: TRBJ2-3; d_gene: TRBD2; abundance: few
CDR3aa: CASRWTDGSMNTEAFF; CDR3nt: TGTGCCAGCCGATGGACCGACGGCTCAATGAACACTGAAGCTTTCTTT; v_gene: TRBV6-8; j_gene: TRBJ1-1; d_gene: .; abundance: few